This TCR beta chain originates from a study of cytomegalovirus exposure and HLA in healthy donors (dated by TCRdb to the late 2010s). For the study in its entirety: According to an earlier analysis of 550 to 750 of the donors, 150 million to 200 million T cells yielded approximately 120 million unique TCR beta sequences and 250 to 350 Gb of sequence data. An early release that covered around 590 HLA-typed donors contained approximately 300 gigabases of sequencing data and around 85 million unique TCR sequences. Among the approximately 400 genotyped donors, around 81% belonged to the genetic ancestry cluster associated with self-reported Caucasian donors. The study was designed to test whether signatures of past pathogen exposure could be identified by cataloging public T cell receptors. The T cell repertoires of under 750 subjects were profiled by immunosequencing and related to cytomegalovirus serostatus. Besides the first cohort of around 700 subjects, a separate validation cohort made up of 120 different subjects was used. To predict cytomegalovirus infection status, the study brought together high-throughput TCR immunosequencing, statistical association of individual TCRs with disease status, and machine learning. A later analysis re-examined previously published TCR beta repertoires from about 670 donors and added high-resolution HLA genotyping to investigate patterns of TCR occurrence. In the later analysis, no new phenotypic data were used to find candidate immune exposures; instead, reliance was placed on TCR beta sequences and their occurrence across donors. In an earlier analysis of around 540 of the donors, high-throughput TCR beta sequencing was used to judge whether each TCR beta V gene segment behaved as functional or pseudogenic. Donor age, sex, ethnicity and CMV serostatus were collected together with the repertoire data. A later genetic analysis took genome-wide SNP genotypes for about three fifths of the roughly 700 donors and used that subset as a discovery cohort. All discovery cohort repertoires had been generated using a single sequencing platform. HLA typing covered class I and class II loci at four-digit resolution. Typing coverage varied by locus: roughly 620-630 donors for A, B, C, DRB1 and DQB1; under 550 for DQA1; more than 600 for DPA1; some 470 for DPB1. Because of strong linkage in the cohort, five DR-DQ haplotypes were treated as single units for association and clustering. Among roughly 400 genotyped donors of the cohort, an average of around 250,000 unique TCR beta nucleotide sequences was sequenced per donor, of which roughly 18% were non-productive. What the authors observed across the whole study: HLA typing was unavailable for some donors at each locus, so association tests used only the typed subset. In a later genetic analysis, a missense DCLRE1C variant was associated with V-gene and J-gene trimming of TCR beta chains, and the association was replicated in an independent cohort. According to a later analysis, most CMV-associated TCR beta chains appeared to be HLA-restricted, and the HLA associations seemed to be driven largely by CMV exposure. A further reported finding was that TCR beta sequences accurately predicted the HLA-A and HLA-B alleles for most subjects in the first cohort. Most TCR sequences were observed very rarely across donors, whereas some public TCRs were present in many individuals. A later genetic analysis reported fewer N-insertions in productive TCRs among donors in an Asian-associated ancestry cluster than the approximately 670-donor mean. This cohort had only TCR beta chains sequenced, and the lack of alpha or paired-chain data limited which features could be detected. Correlated functional status among segregating V segments might reflect linkage disequilibrium, but an unknown experimental factor could not be ruled out. In an earlier analysis of around 500 of the donors, most TCR beta V segments appeared in productive rearrangements about 87% or about 30% of the time, broadly matching IMGT annotations. A group of highly shared sequence variants was considered likely to be a technical artifact of the sequencing pipeline. Because the 87-base-pair reads could not distinguish some IMGT-functional V segments, including TRBV6-2 and TRBV6-3, those segments were excluded. It was suggested by the authors that the approach could potentially be generalized to other disease states and immunological phenotypes. Specific HLA alleles were associated with around 18,000 TCR beta sequences at a false discovery rate of 0.05 in a later analysis. Roughly uniform sequencing depth across donors was assumed in presence/absence analyses, although this assumption may not hold. In the study, about 150 TCR beta chains were listed as associated with cytomegalovirus. The classifier was reported to diagnose cytomegalovirus status with high specificity and sensitivity in both the original cohort and the validation cohort. Immune exposure information for the cohort was limited to CMV serostatus. Several of the top co-occurrence clusters appeared to be linked to parvovirus B19, influenza, CMV and Epstein-Barr virus, according to a later analysis. Because counts were too low, seventeen rarely observed V segments, including chromosome 9 orphons, were left out of the earlier analysis of approximately 580 of the donors. When HLA alleles, especially DR and DQ, strongly co-occurred, TCR associations were difficult to assign to individual alleles. In vitro tests confirmed that a few of the cytomegalovirus-associated TCR beta chains recognize cytomegalovirus antigens. A later analysis found that HLA-associated TCR beta chains were more clonally expanded and had lower generation probabilities than equally common non-associated chains. In a later analysis, TCR association rates were found to vary across HLA loci, with the most associated TCRs seen for DRB1 alleles and the fewest for HLA-C alleles.

Turning to this clone: It has no known antigen specificity. No base-level quality is on record; no much larger clone is a single base apart.

For CDR1 and CDR2, the germline V gene lists SGHAT and FQNNGV. From the cysteine through the phenylalanine, the CDR3 covers 14 amino acids. The only DNA kept is the CDR3, 42 bases in frame from the first base. Trimming accounts for 8 bases at V and 2 bases at J, while the number of junction bases matched to no gene is 9. The cohort consisted of approximately 670 healthy bone marrow donors. All cohort members were sampled while nominally healthy, although unrecorded immune exposures were likely present. CMV serostatus was recorded as positive for some 300 and negative for about 50% of the roughly 670 cohort members, whereas no CMV serostatus was recorded for the donor in question. A peripheral blood sample was collected from each donor, and TCR beta sequencing was performed on peripheral blood mononuclear cells. Genomic DNA was extracted from the blood cell samples with the Qiagen DNeasy Blood Extraction Kit.

The method was the immunoSEQ multiplex PCR assay. A mixture of 60 forward primers for TCR Vbeta segments and 13 reverse primers for TCR Jbeta segments was used in the multiplex PCR. The CDR3 region of rearranged TCR beta genes was amplified from genomic DNA with a multiplex PCR assay. On the Illumina HiSeq System, the amplified TCR beta libraries were sequenced as 87-base-pair reads. In the original analysis: A later analysis tallied tens of millions of unique TCR beta chains across the 600 to 700 repertoires, and about 10 million of those chains were shared by two or more donors. Raw reads were error-corrected and collapsed into unique sequences by a nearest-neighbor algorithm in which closely related sequences were merged to remove PCR and sequencing errors. Alignment of CDR3 sequences to IMGT reference sequences was used to assign V, D and J gene segments. For a sequence to be retained, a match of at least six nucleotides was required to both a V gene segment and a J gene segment. A rearrangement was called productive if the CDR3 had no stop codons and remained in frame with V and J, and every other rearrangement was called non-productive. Following IMGT convention, CDR3 was defined as the stretch from the second conserved V-encoded cysteine to the conserved J-encoded phenylalanine. Sequences without an unambiguous match to a single V gene segment were excluded from the earlier analysis of about 630 of the donors. An earlier analysis of over 450 of the donors classified V segments as functional when productive rearrangements were above 56.7% and as segregating when the standard deviation between donors was above 5%. A statistical classification framework was developed to diagnose cytomegalovirus status using the catalog of TCR beta chain sequences. A later analysis assigned V and J genes by comparing TCR nucleotide sequences with IMGT/GENE-DB human TR gene sequences. Using the TCRdist pipeline, a later analysis assigned CDR3 sequences along with most-parsimonious VDJ recombination scenarios. A later analysis defined each TCR beta chain by its CDR3 amino acid sequence plus V-gene family, and excluded reads lacking a unique V-gene family. In a later analysis, some 600 highly shared, low-generation-probability nucleotide sequences were removed to address suspected cross-contamination and a sequencing artifact. For each public chain, a later analysis derived a clonal expansion index from normalized ranks of inferred template counts within each repertoire. In a later analysis, generation probabilities were computed with a VDJ recombination model fitted to out-of-frame rearrangements, and the resulting probabilities were checked against IGoR. In a later analysis, hypergeometric tests were used to score TCR-TCR, TCR-HLA and TCR-CMV co-occurrence, with a repertoire-size bias correction applied to TCR pairs. A later analysis estimated false discovery rates by permuting HLA or CMV assignments 20 times. A later analysis grouped co-occurring TCRs with DBSCAN, adding TCRdist sequence similarity when clustering within HLA-allele-positive subsets. For co-occurrence clustering, repertoires with fewer than 30,000 or more than 120,000 public chains were excluded, along with 4 to 6 repertoires with anomalous nucleotide sharing. Held by TCRdb, this immuneACCESS table contains in-frame sequences only and omits some clones. Under half of the omission traces to an unresolved V gene where checked; the cause of the rest is unknown. D and trimming were read from the DNA, whereas the V and J calls and clone size are those reported in that table. The sample has about 130,000 clones on record, around two thirds of them singletons. Together, the top ten hold 2.9% of the sample.

The sequence was obtained from a human donor in good health. The sequence is built from TRBV11-2 and TRBJ2-7; 7 of the junction bases match TRBD2. Sequencing was performed on PBMCs. CDR3 region: CASGGFAGAYEQYF. In nucleotides, the sequence is TGTGCCAGCGGCGGATTTGCGGGAGCCTACGAGCAGTACTTC. With the rest looked up from the reference TRBV11-2 and TRBJ2-7 genes rather than sequenced, the full variable domain is EAGVAQSPRYKIIEKRQSVAFWCNPISGHATLYWYQQILGQGPKLLIQFQNNGVVDDSQLPKDRFSAERLKGVDSTLKIQPAKLEDSAVYLCASGGFAGAYEQYFGPGTRLTVT.